This T cell receptor beta chain appears in the sequencing data of a study of Ad26.COV2.S vaccination and SARS-CoV-2 variants. About the study: Intramuscularly, Ad26.COV2.S was given either once or twice, 56 days apart.

As for this clone: Its matching antigen is unknown.

Notes on the study in general: Breadth of non-spike TCRs did not differ between vaccinees and placebo recipients.

The V gene's germline CDR1 is MNHEY and CDR2 SVGAGI. This CDR3 is built from 15 residues. V lost 5 bases and J 9 bases, leaving 20 bases between the germline ends. Specified treatment: some 20 received Ad26.COV2.S at low or high dose, single or two shots; 5 received placebo; per-sample allocation not given. Day 63 following the first vaccine or placebo injection was when the samples were taken. Some clones are missing from TCRdb's copy, which holds only in-frame ones; the method was immunoSEQ multiplex PCR. The sample lists about 280,000 clones, roughly 86% occurring once. Sequences were derived from peripheral blood, sampled in a trial of Ad26.COV2.S vaccine versus placebo. The sequence was obtained from a person between 18 and 59 years old who received the Ad26.COV2.S COVID-19 vaccine or a placebo. The chain is built from TRBV6-5 and TRBJ2-1; TRBD2 is a possible D gene (5 bases). CDR3 nucleotides: TGTGCCAGCAGTCACACTAGGGTGGGTAAGGGTGAGCAGTTCTTC. As protein: CASSHTRVGKGEQFF.